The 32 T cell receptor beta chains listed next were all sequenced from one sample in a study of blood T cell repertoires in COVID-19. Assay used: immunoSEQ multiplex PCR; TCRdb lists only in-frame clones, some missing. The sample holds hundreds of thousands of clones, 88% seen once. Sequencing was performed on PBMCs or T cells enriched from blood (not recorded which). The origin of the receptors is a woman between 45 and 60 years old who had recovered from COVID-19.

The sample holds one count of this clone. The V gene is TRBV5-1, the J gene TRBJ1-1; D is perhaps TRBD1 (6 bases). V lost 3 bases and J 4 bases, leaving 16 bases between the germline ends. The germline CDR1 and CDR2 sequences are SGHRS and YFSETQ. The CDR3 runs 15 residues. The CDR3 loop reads CASSSEGHRGTEAFF. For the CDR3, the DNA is TGCGCCAGCAGCTCAGAGGGACACCGGGGCACTGAAGCTTTCTTT.

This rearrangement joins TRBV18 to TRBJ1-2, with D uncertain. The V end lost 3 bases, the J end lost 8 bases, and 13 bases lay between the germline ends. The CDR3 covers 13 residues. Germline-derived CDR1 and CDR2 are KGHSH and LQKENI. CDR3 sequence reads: CASSPLDTGGYTF. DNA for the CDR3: TGTGCCAGCTCACCCCTCGACACGGGGGGCTACACCTTC.

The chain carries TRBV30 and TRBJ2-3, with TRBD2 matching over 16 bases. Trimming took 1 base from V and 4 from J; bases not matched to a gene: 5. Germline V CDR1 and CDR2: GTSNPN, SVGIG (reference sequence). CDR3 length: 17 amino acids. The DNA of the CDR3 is TGTGCCTGGAGTGGGGGACTAGCGGGAGGGCCGGCAGATACGCAGTATTTT. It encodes CAWSGGLAGGPADTQYF.

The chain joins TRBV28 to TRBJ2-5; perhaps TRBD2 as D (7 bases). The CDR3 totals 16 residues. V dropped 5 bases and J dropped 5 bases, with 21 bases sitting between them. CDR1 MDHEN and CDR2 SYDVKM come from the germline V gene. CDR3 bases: TGTGCCAGCAGTCCTAGAGACGGGGGGCTGGGGGAGACCCAGTACTTC. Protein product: CASSPRDGGLGETQYF.

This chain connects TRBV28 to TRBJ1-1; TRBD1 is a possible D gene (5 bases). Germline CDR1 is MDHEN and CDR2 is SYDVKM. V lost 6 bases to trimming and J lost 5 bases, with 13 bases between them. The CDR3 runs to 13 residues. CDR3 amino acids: CASSTGRATEAFF. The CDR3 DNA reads TGTGCCAGCAGCACCGGCAGGGCGACTGAAGCTTTCTTT.

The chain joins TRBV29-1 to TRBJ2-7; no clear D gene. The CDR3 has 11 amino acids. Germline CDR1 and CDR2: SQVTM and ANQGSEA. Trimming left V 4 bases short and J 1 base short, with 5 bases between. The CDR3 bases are TGCAGCGTTGGACTTTCCTACGAGCAGTACTTC. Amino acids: CSVGLSYEQYF.

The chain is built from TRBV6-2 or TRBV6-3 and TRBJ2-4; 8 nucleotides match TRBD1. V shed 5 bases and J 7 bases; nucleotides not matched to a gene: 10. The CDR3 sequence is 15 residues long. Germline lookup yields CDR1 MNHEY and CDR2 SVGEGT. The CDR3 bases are TGTGCCAGCAGTCCCAGGCAGGGGGCGCCGAACATTCAGTACTTC. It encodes CASSPRQGAPNIQYF.

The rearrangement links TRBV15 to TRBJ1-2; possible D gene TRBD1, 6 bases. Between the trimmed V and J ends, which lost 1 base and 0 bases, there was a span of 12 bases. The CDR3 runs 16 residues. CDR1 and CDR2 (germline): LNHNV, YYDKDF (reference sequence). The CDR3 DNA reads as TGTGCCACCAGCAGAGGAGGGACACTCACTAACTATGGCTACACCTTC. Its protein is CATSRGGTLTNYGYTF. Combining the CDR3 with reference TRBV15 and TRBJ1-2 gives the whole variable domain DAMVIQNPRYQVTQFGKPVTLSCSQTLNHNVMYWYQQKSSQAPKLLFHYYDKDFNNEADTPDNFQSRRPNTSFCFLDIRSPGLGDTAMYLCATSRGGTLTNYGYTFGSGTRLTVV.

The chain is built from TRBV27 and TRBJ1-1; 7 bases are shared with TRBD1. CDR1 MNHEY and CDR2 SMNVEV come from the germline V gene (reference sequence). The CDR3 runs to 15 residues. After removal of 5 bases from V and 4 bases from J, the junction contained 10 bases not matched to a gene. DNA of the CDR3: TGTGCCAGCAGTCCTTACAGGGGAGGAGGCACTGAAGCTTTCTTT. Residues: CASSPYRGGGTEAFF.

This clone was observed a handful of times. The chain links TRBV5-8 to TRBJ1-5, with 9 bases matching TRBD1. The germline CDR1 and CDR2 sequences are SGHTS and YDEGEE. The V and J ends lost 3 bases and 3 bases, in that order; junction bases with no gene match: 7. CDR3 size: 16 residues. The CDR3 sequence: CASSSDRGGVNQPQHF. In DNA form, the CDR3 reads TGTGCCAGCAGCTCGGACAGGGGTGGGGTCAATCAGCCCCAGCATTTT.

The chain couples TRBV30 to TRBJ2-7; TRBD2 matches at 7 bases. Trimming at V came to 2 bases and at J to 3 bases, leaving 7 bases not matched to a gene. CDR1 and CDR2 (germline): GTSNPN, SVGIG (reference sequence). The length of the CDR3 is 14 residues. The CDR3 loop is CAWSSWTRDYEQYF. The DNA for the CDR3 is TGTGCCTGGAGTAGCTGGACTAGAGACTACGAGCAGTACTTC.

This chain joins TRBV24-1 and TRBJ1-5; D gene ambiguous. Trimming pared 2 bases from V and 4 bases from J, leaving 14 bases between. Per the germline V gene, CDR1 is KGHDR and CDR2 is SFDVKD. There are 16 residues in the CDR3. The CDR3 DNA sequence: TGTGCCACCAGTGATTCGCAGTACGTGAGGAATCAGCCCCAGCATTTT. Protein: CATSDSQYVRNQPQHF.

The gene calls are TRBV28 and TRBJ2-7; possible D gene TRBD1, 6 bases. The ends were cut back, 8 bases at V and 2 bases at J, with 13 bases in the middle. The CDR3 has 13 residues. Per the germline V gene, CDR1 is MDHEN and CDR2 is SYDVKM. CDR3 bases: TGTGCCAGCGGACAGACAGGAGCCTACGAGCAGTACTTC. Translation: CASGQTGAYEQYF.

CDR3 DNA sequence: TGTGCCAGCAGTTTAAGCAGGGGGCCTCGAGACGAGCAGTACTTC. The encoded protein is CASSLSRGPRDEQYF. The rearrangement uses TRBV28 and TRBJ2-7, with 8 positions matching TRBD1. With 2 bases clipped from V and 5 bases from J, the junction kept 8 bases outside the gene matches. Germline assignment: CDR1 MDHEN and CDR2 SYDVKM. The CDR3 extends over 15 amino acids.

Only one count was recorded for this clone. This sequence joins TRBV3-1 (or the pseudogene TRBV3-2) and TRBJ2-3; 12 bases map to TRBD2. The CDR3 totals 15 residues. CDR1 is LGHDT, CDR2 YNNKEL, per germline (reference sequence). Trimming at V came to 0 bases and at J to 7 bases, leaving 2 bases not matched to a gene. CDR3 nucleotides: TGTGCCAGCAGCCAAGAATGGACTAGCGGGAATACGCAGTATTTT. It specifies CASSQEWTSGNTQYF.

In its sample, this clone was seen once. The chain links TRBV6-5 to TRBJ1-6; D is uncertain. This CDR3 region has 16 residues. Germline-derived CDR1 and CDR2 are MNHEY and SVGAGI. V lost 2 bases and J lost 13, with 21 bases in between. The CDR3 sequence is CASSYPLGEGPRPLHF. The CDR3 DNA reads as TGTGCCAGCAGTTACCCACTCGGGGAGGGCCCGCGGCCCCTCCACTTT.

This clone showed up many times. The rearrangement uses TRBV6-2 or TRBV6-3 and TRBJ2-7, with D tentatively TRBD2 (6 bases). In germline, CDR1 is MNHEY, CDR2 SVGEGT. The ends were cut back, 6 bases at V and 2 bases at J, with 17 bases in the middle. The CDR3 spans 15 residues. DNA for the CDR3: TGTGCCAGCAGCGTGACTGCTACGGGAGCCTACGAGCAGTACTTC. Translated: CASSVTATGAYEQYF.

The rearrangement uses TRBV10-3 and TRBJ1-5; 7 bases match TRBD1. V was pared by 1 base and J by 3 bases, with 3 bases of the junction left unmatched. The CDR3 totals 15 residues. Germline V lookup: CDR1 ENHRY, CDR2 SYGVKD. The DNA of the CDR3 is TGTGCCATCAGTGAGTACACAGGGGACAATCAGCCCCAGCATTTT. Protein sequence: CAISEYTGDNQPQHF.

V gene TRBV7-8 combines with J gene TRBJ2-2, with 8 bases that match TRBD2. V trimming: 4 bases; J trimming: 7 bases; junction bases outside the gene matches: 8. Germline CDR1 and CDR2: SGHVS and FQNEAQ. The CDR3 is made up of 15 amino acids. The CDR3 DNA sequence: TGTGCCAGCAGCTGGACTAGCTCGGAAAGCGGGGAGCTGTTTTTT. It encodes CASSWTSSESGELFF. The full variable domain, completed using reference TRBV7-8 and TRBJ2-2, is GAGVSQSPRYKVAKRGQDVALRCDPISGHVSLFWYQQALGQGPEFLTYFQNEAQLDKSGLPSDRFFAERPEGSVSTLKIQRTQQEDSAVYLCASSWTSSESGELFFGEGSRLTVL.

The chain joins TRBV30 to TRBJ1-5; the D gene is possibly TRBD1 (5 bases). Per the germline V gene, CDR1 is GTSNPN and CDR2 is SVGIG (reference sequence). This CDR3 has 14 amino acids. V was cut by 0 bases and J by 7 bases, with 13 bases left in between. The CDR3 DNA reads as TGTGCCTGGAGTGTATCGGCAGGGAACCAGCCCCAGCATTTT. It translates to CAWSVSAGNQPQHF. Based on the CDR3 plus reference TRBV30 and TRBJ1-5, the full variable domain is SQTIHQWPATLVQPVGSPLSLECTVEGTSNPNLYWYRQAAGRGLQLLFYSVGIGQISSEVPQNLSASRPQDRQFILSSKKLLLSDSGFYLCAWSVSAGNQPQHFGDGTRLSIL.

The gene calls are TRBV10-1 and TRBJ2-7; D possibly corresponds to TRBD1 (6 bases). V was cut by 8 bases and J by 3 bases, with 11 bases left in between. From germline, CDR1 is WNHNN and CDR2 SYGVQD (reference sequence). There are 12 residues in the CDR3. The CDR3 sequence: CASSGDGYEQYF. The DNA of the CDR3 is TGCGCCAGCTCAGGGGACGGCTACGAGCAGTACTTC.

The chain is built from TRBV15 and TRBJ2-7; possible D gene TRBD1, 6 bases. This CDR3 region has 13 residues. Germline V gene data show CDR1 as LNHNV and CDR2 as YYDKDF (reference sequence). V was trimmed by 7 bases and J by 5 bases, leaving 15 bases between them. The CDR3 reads CATNQGFADEQYF. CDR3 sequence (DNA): TGTGCCACCAACCAGGGGTTCGCGGACGAGCAGTACTTC.

As DNA, the CDR3 is TGTGCCAGCACGGGGACAGGGCGCTACGAGCAGTACTTC. This encodes CASTGTGRYEQYF. The chain carries TRBV28 and TRBJ2-7; 9 bases line up with TRBD1. Germline assignment: CDR1 MDHEN and CDR2 SYDVKM. This CDR3 comprises 13 residues. Trimming cost V 7 bases and J 3 bases; bases outside gene matches: 4.

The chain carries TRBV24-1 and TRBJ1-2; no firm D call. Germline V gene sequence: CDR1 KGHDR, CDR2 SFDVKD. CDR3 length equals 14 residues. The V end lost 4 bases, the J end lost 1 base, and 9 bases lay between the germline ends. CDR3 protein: CATSDPGFNYGYTF. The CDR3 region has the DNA TGTGCCACCAGTGACCCAGGCTTTAACTATGGCTACACCTTC.

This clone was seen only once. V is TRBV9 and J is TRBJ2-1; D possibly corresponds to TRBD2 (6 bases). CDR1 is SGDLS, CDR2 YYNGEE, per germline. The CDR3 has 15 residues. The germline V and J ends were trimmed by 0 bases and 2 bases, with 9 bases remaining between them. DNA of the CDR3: TGTGCCAGCAGCGTAGCGGGAGCAGCCTACAATGAGCAGTTCTTC. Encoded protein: CASSVAGAAYNEQFF.

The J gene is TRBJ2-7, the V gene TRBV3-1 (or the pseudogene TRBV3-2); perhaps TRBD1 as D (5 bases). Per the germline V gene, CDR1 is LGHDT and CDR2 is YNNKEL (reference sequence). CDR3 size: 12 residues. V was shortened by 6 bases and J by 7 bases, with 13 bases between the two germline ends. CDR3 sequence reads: CASSGAFSEQYF. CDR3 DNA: TGTGCCAGCAGTGGGGCCTTTTCGGAGCAGTACTTC.

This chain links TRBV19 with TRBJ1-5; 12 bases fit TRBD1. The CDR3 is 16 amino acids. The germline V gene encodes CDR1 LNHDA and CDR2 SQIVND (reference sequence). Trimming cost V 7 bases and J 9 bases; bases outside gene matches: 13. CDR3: CASISGDRGLVGPQHF. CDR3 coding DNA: TGTGCCAGTATCTCCGGGGACAGGGGGCTCGTTGGGCCCCAGCATTTT.

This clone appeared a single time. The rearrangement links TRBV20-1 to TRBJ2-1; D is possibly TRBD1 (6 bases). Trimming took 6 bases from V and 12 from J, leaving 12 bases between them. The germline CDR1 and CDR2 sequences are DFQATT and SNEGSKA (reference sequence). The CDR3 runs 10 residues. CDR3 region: CSAGDRSQFF. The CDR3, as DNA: TGCAGTGCGGGAGACAGGTCGCAGTTCTTC.

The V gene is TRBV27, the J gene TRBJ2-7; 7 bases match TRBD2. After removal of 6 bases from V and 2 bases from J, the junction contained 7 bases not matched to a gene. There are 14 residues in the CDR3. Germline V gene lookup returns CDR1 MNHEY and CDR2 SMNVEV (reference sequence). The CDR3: CASREIGLAYEQYF. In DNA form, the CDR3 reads TGTGCCAGCAGGGAGATCGGACTAGCCTACGAGCAGTACTTC.

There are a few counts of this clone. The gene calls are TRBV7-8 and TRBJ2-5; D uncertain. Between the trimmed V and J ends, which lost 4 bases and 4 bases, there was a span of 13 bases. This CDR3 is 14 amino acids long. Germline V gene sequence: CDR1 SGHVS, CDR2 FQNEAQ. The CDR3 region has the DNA TGTGCCAGCAGCTCGAGACGTCTAGTAGAGACCCAGTACTTC. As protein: CASSSRRLVETQYF. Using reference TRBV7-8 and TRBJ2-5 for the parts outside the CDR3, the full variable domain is GAGVSQSPRYKVAKRGQDVALRCDPISGHVSLFWYQQALGQGPEFLTYFQNEAQLDKSGLPSDRFFAERPEGSVSTLKIQRTQQEDSAVYLCASSSRRLVETQYFGPGTRLLVL.

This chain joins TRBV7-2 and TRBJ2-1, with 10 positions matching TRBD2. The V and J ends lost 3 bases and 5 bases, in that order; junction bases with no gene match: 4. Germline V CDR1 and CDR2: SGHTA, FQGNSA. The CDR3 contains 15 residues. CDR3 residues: CASSFISGGNNEQFF. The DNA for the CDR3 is TGTGCCAGCAGCTTTATTAGCGGGGGGAACAATGAGCAGTTCTTC.

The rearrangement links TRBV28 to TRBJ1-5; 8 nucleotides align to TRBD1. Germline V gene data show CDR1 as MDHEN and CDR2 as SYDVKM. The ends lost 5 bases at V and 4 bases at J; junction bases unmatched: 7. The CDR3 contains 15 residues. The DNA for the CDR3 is TGTGCCAGCAGTCCCCAGGGGGCCCGAAATCAGCCCCAGCATTTT. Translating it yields CASSPQGARNQPQHF.